This entry lists 13 T cell receptor beta chains sequenced from one sample in a study of blood T cell repertoires in COVID-19. The table came from immunoSEQ multiplex PCR; TCRdb's copy has only in-frame clones and leaves some out. Of about 250,000 clones listed, about 90% are singletons. Sequencing input: PBMCs or T cells enriched from blood (not recorded which). The receptors stem from a woman between 18 and 29 years old who had recovered from COVID-19.

The chain has TRBV28 and TRBJ2-7; 10 bases fit TRBD1. Germline CDR1 is MDHEN and CDR2 is SYDVKM. V shed 8 bases and J 6 bases; nucleotides not matched to a gene: 13. The length of the CDR3 is 15 residues. CDR3 sequence (DNA): TGTGCCAGCGCCCTGGGGTGGACAGGGGGTGCCGAGCAGTACTTC. This encodes CASALGWTGGAEQYF.

The chain joins TRBV19 to TRBJ1-2, with 8 bases lining up with TRBD1. V lost 1 base, J lost 5 bases, and 3 bases stayed unmatched. Germline lookup yields CDR1 LNHDA and CDR2 SQIVND (reference sequence). This CDR3 is built from 14 residues. DNA of the CDR3: TGTGCCAGTAGTATAGGGACAGGGAGATATGGCTACACCTTC. Amino acids: CASSIGTGRYGYTF.

This chain links TRBV27 with TRBJ1-6; D remains unclear. Germline-derived CDR1 and CDR2 are MNHEY and SMNVEV (reference sequence). The V end was cut by 5 bases, the J end by 3 bases, with 8 bases between. CDR3 length: 14 amino acids. In DNA, the CDR3 is TGTGCCAGCAGTCAAGAGGGCTATAATTCACCCCTCCACTTT. As protein: CASSQEGYNSPLHF.

V and J are TRBV4-2 and TRBJ1-2; 9 bases are a match to TRBD1. The CDR3 is made up of 16 amino acids. Germline V lookup: CDR1 LGHNA, CDR2 YNFKEQ. V gave up 4 bases and J gave up 3 bases; unmatched junction bases: 9. The CDR3 sequence: CASSPLQGARDYGYTF. The CDR3 bases are TGTGCCAGCAGCCCACTACAGGGGGCGCGGGACTATGGCTACACCTTC.

The chain uses TRBV5-3 and TRBJ1-5; no definite D call. Being an ORF, TRBV5-3 has a function that is uncertain. V lost 2 bases to trimming and J lost 1 base, with 13 bases between them. This CDR3 has 16 amino acids. The CDR3 spells CARSLEMVRSNQPQHF. For the CDR3, the DNA is TGTGCCAGAAGCTTAGAGATGGTCAGGAGCAATCAGCCCCAGCATTTT.

This sequence joins TRBV9 and TRBJ2-1, with 13 bases that match TRBD2. This CDR3 spans 14 amino acids. Germline loops: CDR1 SGDLS, CDR2 YYNGEE. V lost 4 bases, J lost 7 bases, and 2 bases stayed unmatched. The CDR3 region is CASSRLAGGNEQFF. The DNA for the CDR3 is TGTGCCAGCAGCAGACTAGCGGGAGGTAATGAGCAGTTCTTC. Full variable domain (remainder filled in from reference TRBV9 and TRBJ2-1): DSGVTQTPKHLITATGQRVTLRCSPRSGDLSVYWYQQSLDQGLQFLIQYYNGEERAKGNILERFSAQQFPDLHSELNLSSLELGDSALYFCASSRLAGGNEQFFGPGTRLTVL.

CDR3 in amino acids: CASSPGQYSNQPQHF. CDR3 sequence (DNA): TGTGCCAGCAGCCCCGGACAGTATAGCAATCAGCCCCAGCATTTT. The genes are TRBV11-2 and TRBJ1-5; maybe TRBD1 (6 bases). The CDR3 totals 15 residues. The germline V and J ends were trimmed by 5 bases and 0 bases, with 11 bases remaining between them. CDR1 SGHAT and CDR2 FQNNGV come from the germline V gene.

The chain has TRBV28 and TRBJ1-5; D is unresolved. The ends were cut back, 7 bases at V and 9 bases at J, with 19 bases in the middle. The CDR3 runs 14 residues. The germline V gene encodes CDR1 MDHEN and CDR2 SYDVKM. The CDR3 spells CASKLRQNTGPQHF. In DNA form, the CDR3 reads TGTGCCAGCAAACTGAGGCAAAACACCGGGCCCCAGCATTTT.

A few counts support this clone. The chain couples TRBV13 to TRBJ1-2; D is unclear. Trimming removed 5 bases at V and 6 bases at J, with 16 bases between. The CDR3 runs 14 residues. Germline V gene sequence: CDR1 PRHDT, CDR2 FYEKMQ (reference sequence). CDR3 region: CASSPIDGADGYTF. The CDR3 nucleotides read TGTGCCAGCAGCCCAATCGACGGTGCGGATGGCTACACCTTC.

This clone was observed a few times. This rearrangement joins TRBV7-2 to TRBJ1-3, with TRBD1 matching 7 bases. This CDR3 is built from 16 residues. V was clipped by 2 bases and J by 2 bases; unmatched bases: 6. From germline, CDR1 is SGHTA and CDR2 FQGNSA. The DNA of the CDR3 is TGTGCCAGCAGCTTACAGGGGGTAAAGGCTGGAAACACCATATATTTT. Protein: CASSLQGVKAGNTIYF.

The gene calls are TRBV2 and TRBJ1-2; 7 bases line up with TRBD1. In germline, CDR1 is SNHLY, CDR2 FYNNEI. Trimming cost V 7 bases and J 7 bases; bases outside gene matches: 3. CDR3 size: 11 residues. The CDR3 DNA reads TGTGCCAGCACAGGGGGACTTGGCTACACCTTC. Its protein product is CASTGGLGYTF.

With respect to this clone: A read error may account for a junction end that differs from germline. The chain recombines TRBV12-3 or TRBV12-4 with TRBJ1-2, with D possibly being TRBD1 (6 bases). CDR3 length: 8 residues. The CDR3 sequence is CASSWTAF. For the CDR3, the DNA is TGTGCCAGCAGTTGGACAGCCTTC.

The chain joins TRBV5-4 to TRBJ1-1, with TRBD1 matching over 8 bases. Germline V CDR1 and CDR2: SGHNT, YYREEE (reference sequence). The CDR3 spans 15 residues. The junction had 6 bases not matched to a gene; V was cut back by 0 bases and J by 5 bases. In DNA, the CDR3 is TGTGCCAGCAGCTTGGGCCAGGGGGCGCAGACTGAAGCTTTCTTT. It codes for CASSLGQGAQTEAFF. Based on the CDR3 plus reference TRBV5-4 and TRBJ1-1, the full variable domain is ETGVTQSPTHLIKTRGQQVTLRCSSQSGHNTVSWYQQALGQGPQFIFQYYREEENGRGNFPPRFSGLQFPNYSSELNVNALELDDSALYLCASSLGQGAQTEAFFGQGTRLTVV.